Shown below are 8 T cell receptor beta chains from a single sample sequenced in a study of control samples from healthy donors and cancer patients. TCRdb's copy holds only in-frame clones and misses some; the assay was immunoSEQ multiplex PCR. Among about 170,000 clones listed, around 93% were seen once. Source material: blood. The source is an older woman in good health.

This clone came up once. The chain's CDR3 is CATSPEATNYGYTF. DNA of the CDR3: TGTGCCACCAGCCCGGAGGCCACAAACTATGGCTACACCTTC. This chain joins TRBV15 and TRBJ1-2, with D hard to call. The V gene's germline CDR1 is LNHNV and CDR2 YYDKDF (reference sequence). The CDR3 is 14 amino acids. The ends were cut back, 5 bases at V and 2 bases at J, with 12 bases in the middle. The full variable domain, with the rest looked up from reference TRBV15 and TRBJ1-2, is DAMVIQNPRYQVTQFGKPVTLSCSQTLNHNVMYWYQQKSSQAPKLLFHYYDKDFNNEADTPDNFQSRRPNTSFCFLDIRSPGLGDTAMYLCATSPEATNYGYTFGSGTRLTVV.

The V and J genes are TRBV6-5 and TRBJ1-5, with TRBD1 as a possible D gene (6 bases). The CDR3 is made up of 13 amino acids. Trimming removed 6 bases from V and 8 bases from J, with 14 bases in between. CDR1 MNHEY and CDR2 SVGAGI come from the germline V gene. For the CDR3, the DNA is TGTGCCAGCAGGATACAGGGAGGGGAGCCCCAGCATTTT. Protein: CASRIQGGEPQHF.

The chain carries TRBV27 and TRBJ1-2, with 9 nucleotides matching TRBD1. CDR1 and CDR2 (germline): MNHEY, SMNVEV (reference sequence). CDR3 size: 16 residues. After removal of 8 bases from V and 0 bases from J, the junction contained 10 bases not matched to a gene. The CDR3 region is CASGRGDRDTNYGYTF. CDR3 coding DNA: TGTGCCAGCGGCCGGGGGGACAGGGATACTAACTATGGCTACACCTTC.

This rearrangement joins TRBV7-2 to TRBJ1-2, with D maybe TRBD1 (5 bases). V was clipped by 5 bases and J by 3 bases, with 10 bases between them. The CDR3 runs to 13 residues. The germline CDR1 and CDR2 sequences are SGHTA and FQGNSA. The chain's CDR3 is CASSVGRDYGYTF. Written as DNA, the CDR3 is TGTGCCAGCAGCGTGGGCAGGGACTATGGCTACACCTTC.

This rearrangement joins TRBV5-1 to TRBJ1-6; D is unclear. CDR3 length equals 14 residues. Germline V gene sequence: CDR1 SGHRS, CDR2 YFSETQ. V was trimmed by 0 bases and J by 7 bases, leaving 8 bases between them. CDR3 nucleotide sequence: TGCGCCAGCAGCTTGGGGAGCCAGAATTCACCCCTCCACTTT. Translation: CASSLGSQNSPLHF.

The chain couples TRBV5-4 to TRBJ1-6; D is ambiguous. The CDR3 runs 15 residues. The ends were cut back, 0 bases at V and 7 bases at J, with 11 bases in the middle. CDR1 is SGHNT and CDR2 is YYREEE in the germline V gene (reference sequence). The CDR3 sequence: CASSLDLGFNSPLHF. The CDR3 DNA is TGTGCCAGCAGCTTGGACTTGGGTTTCAATTCACCCCTCCACTTT.

This clone was observed a single time. The rearrangement joins TRBV7-8 to TRBJ1-3; D might be TRBD1 (5 bases). Per germline, CDR1 SGHVS and CDR2 FQNEAQ. The CDR3 totals 17 residues. Trimming left V 5 bases short and J 0 bases short, with 17 bases between. The CDR3 bases are TGTGCCAGCAGCCCCCAGGACGGGGGGAACTCTGGAAACACCATATATTTT. Encoded protein: CASSPQDGGNSGNTIYF. Looking up the rest from reference TRBV7-8 and TRBJ1-3 gives the full variable domain: GAGVSQSPRYKVAKRGQDVALRCDPISGHVSLFWYQQALGQGPEFLTYFQNEAQLDKSGLPSDRFFAERPEGSVSTLKIQRTQQEDSAVYLCASSPQDGGNSGNTIYFGEGSWLTVV.

The V call is TRBV14, the J call TRBJ1-1, with TRBD1 matching over 8 bases. Trimming took 1 base from V and 5 from J; bases not matched to a gene: 3. Germline values: CDR1 SGHDN, CDR2 FVKESK. The CDR3 runs to 14 residues. CDR3 sequence: CASSQARQGTEAFF. CDR3 in DNA: TGTGCCAGCAGCCAAGCCCGACAGGGGACTGAAGCTTTCTTT.